Described below is a single TCR beta chain sequence and its context. A much bigger clone sits one base away, suggesting this may be a read error. The record originates from a study of molecular identifiers for immune sequencing clone quantification. MiXCR was run by TCRdb on the PCR reads, yielding one entry per CDR3 protein. The sample consists of 45,000 to 55,000 distinct CDR3 sequences, 35% to 40% of them appearing once. The germline V gene has CDR1 MDHEN and CDR2 SYDVKM. The CDR3 totals 15 residues. The TCR sequence derives from a human donor in good health. Some libraries in this study had Jurkat cell RNA spiked in. Sequenced input: naive CD8+ T cells from blood, with Jurkat cell RNA spiked in. The subset denotes: FACS-sorted CD8+CD4-CCR7+CD45RA+ naive T cells. This chain joins TRBV28 and TRBJ2-3, with a possible D match to TRBD1 (5 bases). The CDR3 is CASSLFDSSQDTQNF. CDR3 nucleotides: TGTGCCAGCAGTTTATTTGACAGCTCGCAGGATACGCAGAATTTT.